Given below is one TCR beta chain in context. The target antigen is unknown. This specimen belongs to a study of CD8 T cells in Susac syndrome. The CDR3 runs to 12 residues. V gave up 2 bases and J gave up 4 bases, with 3 bases separating them. Random hexamers were used to reverse transcribe the RNA input (about 0.5 to 1 ug). TCRdb processed the immunoSEQ multiplex PCR reads anew with MiXCR; each CDR3 protein has one entry. The repertoire has about 130,000 distinct CDR3 sequences, 85% to 95% of them found once; the top ten carry roughly 0.31%. Study conclusions and caveats: The number of individuals included in the study's TCR sequencing and HLA analysis was acknowledged as relatively small.

The V and J genes are TRBV12-3 or TRBV12-4 and TRBJ2-1; the D is unclear. The receptor's source is a human donor with multiple sclerosis. The sequencing sample was made of CD8+ T cells from PBMCs. The CDR3 DNA sequence: TGTGCCAGCAGTTTAAAATACAATGAGCAGTTCTTC. This sequence encodes CASSLKYNEQFF.